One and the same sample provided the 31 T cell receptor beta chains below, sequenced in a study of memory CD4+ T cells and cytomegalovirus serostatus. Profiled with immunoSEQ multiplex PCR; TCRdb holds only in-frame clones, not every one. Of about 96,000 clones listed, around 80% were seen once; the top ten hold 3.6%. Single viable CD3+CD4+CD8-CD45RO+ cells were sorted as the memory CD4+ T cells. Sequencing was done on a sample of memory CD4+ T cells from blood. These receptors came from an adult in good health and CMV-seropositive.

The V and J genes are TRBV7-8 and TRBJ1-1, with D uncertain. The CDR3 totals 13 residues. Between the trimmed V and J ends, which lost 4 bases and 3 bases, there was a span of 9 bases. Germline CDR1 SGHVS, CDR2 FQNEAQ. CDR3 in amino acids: CASSSDLDTEAFF. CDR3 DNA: TGTGCCAGCAGCTCTGATTTGGACACTGAAGCTTTCTTT.

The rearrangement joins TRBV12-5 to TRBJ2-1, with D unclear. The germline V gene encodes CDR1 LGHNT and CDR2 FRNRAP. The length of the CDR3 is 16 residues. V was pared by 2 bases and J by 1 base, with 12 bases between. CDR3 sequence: CASGLNLGGSYNEQFF. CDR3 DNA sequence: TGTGCTAGTGGTTTGAATCTTGGCGGTTCCTACAATGAGCAGTTCTTC.

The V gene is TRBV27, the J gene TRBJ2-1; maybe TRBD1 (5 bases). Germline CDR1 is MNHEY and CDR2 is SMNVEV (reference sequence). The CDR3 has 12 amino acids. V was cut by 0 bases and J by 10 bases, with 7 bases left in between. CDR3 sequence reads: CASSLSPGEQFF. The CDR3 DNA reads TGTGCCAGCAGTTTATCCCCAGGGGAGCAGTTCTTC.

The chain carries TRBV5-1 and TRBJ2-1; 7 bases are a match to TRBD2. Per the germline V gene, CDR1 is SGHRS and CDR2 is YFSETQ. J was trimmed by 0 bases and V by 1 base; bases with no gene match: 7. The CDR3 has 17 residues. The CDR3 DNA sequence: TGCGCCAGCAGCTTGAGCTGGCGGGGGAGCTCCTACAATGAGCAGTTCTTC. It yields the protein CASSLSWRGSSYNEQFF.

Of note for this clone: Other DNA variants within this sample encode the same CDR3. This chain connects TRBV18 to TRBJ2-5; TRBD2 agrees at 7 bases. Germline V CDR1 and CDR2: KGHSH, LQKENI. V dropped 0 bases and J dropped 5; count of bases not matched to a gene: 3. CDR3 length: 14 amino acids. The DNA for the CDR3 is TGTGCCAGCTCACCACCGGGGGGGTTGGAGACCCAGTACTTC. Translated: CASSPPGGLETQYF.

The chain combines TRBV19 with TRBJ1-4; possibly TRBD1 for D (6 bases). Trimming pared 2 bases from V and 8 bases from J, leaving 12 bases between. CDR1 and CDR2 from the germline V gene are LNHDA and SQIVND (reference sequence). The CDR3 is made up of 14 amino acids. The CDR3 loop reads CASSITGQGEKLFF. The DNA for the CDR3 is TGTGCCAGTAGTATAACGGGACAAGGAGAAAAACTGTTTTTT.

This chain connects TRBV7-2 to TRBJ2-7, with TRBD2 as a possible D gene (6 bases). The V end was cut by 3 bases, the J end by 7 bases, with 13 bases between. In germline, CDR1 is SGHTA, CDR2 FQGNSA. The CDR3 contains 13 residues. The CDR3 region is CASSFYGSWEQYF. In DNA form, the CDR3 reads TGTGCCAGCAGCTTTTACGGGAGCTGGGAGCAGTACTTC.

CDR3 sequence (DNA): TGTGCCAGCAGCTTGACAGTGGCCCTCTCCTACGAGCAGTACTTC. Residues: CASSLTVALSYEQYF. This sequence joins TRBV7-2 and TRBJ2-7; D is possibly TRBD1 (5 bases). The CDR3 covers 15 residues. CDR1 and CDR2 (germline): SGHTA, FQGNSA. The germline V and J ends were trimmed by 3 bases and 0 bases, with 12 bases remaining between them. The variable domain in full, completed from reference TRBV7-2 and TRBJ2-7, reads GAGVSQSPSNKVTEKGKDVELRCDPISGHTALYWYRQSLGQGLEFLIYFQGNSAPDKSGLPSDRFSAERTGGSVSTLTIQRTQQEDSAVYLCASSLTVALSYEQYFGPGTRLTVT.

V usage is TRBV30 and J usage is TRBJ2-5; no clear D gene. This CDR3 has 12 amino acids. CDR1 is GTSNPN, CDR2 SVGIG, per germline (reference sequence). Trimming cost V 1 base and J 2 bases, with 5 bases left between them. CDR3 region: CAWSEAQETQYF. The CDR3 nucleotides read TGTGCCTGGAGTGAGGCACAAGAGACCCAGTACTTC.

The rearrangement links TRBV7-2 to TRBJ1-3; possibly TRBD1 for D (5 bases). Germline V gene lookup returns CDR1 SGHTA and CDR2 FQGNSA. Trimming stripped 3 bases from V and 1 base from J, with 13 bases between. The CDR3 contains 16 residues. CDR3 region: CASSFGAWFSGNTIYF. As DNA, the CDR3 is TGTGCCAGCAGCTTCGGGGCGTGGTTTTCTGGAAACACCATATATTTT.

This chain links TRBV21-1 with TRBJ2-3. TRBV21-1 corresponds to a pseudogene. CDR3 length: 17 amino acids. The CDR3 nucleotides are TGTGCCAGCCGTGACGCCACCAGGGACCGAGACACAGATACGCAGTATTTT. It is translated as CASRDATRDRDTDTQYF.

CDR3 sequence (DNA): TGTGCCAGCAGTTACCCCGGGATCCAAGAGACCCAGTACTTC. It translates to CASSYPGIQETQYF. This chain links TRBV28 with TRBJ2-5; D might be TRBD2 (5 bases). The CDR3 covers 14 residues. Between the trimmed V and J ends, which lost 4 bases and 1 base, there was a span of 10 bases. The germline gives CDR1 MDHEN, CDR2 SYDVKM.

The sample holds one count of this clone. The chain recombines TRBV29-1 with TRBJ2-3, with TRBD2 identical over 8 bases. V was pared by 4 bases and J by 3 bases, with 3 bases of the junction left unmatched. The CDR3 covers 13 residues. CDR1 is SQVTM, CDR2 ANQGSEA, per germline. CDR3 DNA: TGCAGCGTTGCCACTAGCGGAACAGATACGCAGTATTTT. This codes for CSVATSGTDTQYF.

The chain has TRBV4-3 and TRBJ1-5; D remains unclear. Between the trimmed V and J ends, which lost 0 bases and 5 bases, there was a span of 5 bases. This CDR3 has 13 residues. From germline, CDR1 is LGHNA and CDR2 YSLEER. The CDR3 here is CASSQEFDQPQHF. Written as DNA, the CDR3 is TGCGCCAGCAGCCAAGAGTTTGATCAGCCCCAGCATTTT.

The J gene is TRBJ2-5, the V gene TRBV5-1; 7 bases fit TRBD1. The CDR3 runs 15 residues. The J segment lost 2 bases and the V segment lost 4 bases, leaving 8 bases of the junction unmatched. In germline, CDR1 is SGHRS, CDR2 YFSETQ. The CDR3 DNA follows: TGCGCCAGCAGCACAGACAGGGTGGGACAAGAGACCCAGTACTTC. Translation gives CASSTDRVGQETQYF.

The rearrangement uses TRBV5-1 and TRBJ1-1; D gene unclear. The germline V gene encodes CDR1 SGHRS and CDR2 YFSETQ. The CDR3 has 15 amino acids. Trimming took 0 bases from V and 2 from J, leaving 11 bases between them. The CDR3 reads CASSLGPGGNTEAFF. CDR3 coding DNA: TGCGCCAGCAGCTTGGGTCCCGGAGGTAACACTGAAGCTTTCTTT.

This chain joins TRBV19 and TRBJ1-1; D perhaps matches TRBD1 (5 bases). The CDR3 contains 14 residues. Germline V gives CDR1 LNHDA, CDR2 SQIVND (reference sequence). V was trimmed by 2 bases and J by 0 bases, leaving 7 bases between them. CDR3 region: CASSITGMNTEAFF. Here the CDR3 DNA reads TGTGCCAGTAGTATAACAGGCATGAACACTGAAGCTTTCTTT. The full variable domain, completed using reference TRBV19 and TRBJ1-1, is DGGITQSPKYLFRKEGQNVTLSCEQNLNHDAMYWYRQDPGQGLRLIYYSQIVNDFQKGDIAEGYSVSREKKESFPLTVTSAQKNPTAFYLCASSITGMNTEAFFGQGTRLTVV.

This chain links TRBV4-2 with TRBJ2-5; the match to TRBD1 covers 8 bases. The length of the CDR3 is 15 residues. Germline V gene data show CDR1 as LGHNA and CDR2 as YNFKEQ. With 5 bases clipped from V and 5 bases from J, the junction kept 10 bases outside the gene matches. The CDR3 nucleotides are TGTGCCAGCAGCGGCCCCGGACAGGGAAGCGAGACCCAGTACTTC. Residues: CASSGPGQGSETQYF.

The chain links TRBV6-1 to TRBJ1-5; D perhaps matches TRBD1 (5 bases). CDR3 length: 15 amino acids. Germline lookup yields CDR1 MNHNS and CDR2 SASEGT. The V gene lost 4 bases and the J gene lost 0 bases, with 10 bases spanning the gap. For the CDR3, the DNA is TGTGCCAGCAGTGGGGGGGGTTTTAGCAATCAGCCCCAGCATTTT. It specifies CASSGGGFSNQPQHF.

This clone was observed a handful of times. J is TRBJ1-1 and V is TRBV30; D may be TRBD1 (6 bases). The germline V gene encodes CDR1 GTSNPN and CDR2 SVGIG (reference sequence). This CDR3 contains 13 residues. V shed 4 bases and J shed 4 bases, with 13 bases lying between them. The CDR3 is CAWKGGIGTEAFF. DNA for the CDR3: TGTGCCTGGAAAGGGGGGATCGGCACTGAAGCTTTCTTT.

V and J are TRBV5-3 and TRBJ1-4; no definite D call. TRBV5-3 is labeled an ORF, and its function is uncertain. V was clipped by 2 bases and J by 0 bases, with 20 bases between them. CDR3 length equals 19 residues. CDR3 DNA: TGTGCCAGAAGCTTACCCAGCAAGGTTAAAGGCGCAACTAATGAAAAACTGTTTTTT. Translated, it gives CARSLPSKVKGATNEKLFF.

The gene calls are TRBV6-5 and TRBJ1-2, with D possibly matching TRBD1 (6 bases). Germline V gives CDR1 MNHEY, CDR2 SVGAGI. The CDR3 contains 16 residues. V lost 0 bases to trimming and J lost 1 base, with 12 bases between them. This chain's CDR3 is CASSYSGDTSNYGYTF. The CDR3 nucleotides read TGTGCCAGCAGTTACTCCGGGGACACCAGTAACTATGGCTACACCTTC.

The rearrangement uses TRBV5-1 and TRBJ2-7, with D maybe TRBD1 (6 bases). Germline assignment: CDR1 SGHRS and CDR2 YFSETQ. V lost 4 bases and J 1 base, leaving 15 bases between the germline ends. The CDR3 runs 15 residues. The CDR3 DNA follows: TGCGCCAGCAGCCGAGGGTCAGGGGCGTCCTACGAGCAGTACTTC. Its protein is CASSRGSGASYEQYF.

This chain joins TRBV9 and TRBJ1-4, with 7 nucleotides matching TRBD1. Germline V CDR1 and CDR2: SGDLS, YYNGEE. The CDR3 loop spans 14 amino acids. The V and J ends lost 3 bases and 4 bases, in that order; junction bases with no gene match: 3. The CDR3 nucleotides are TGTGCCAGCAGCGCACAGGGGAGTAATGAAAAACTGTTTTTT. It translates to CASSAQGSNEKLFF.

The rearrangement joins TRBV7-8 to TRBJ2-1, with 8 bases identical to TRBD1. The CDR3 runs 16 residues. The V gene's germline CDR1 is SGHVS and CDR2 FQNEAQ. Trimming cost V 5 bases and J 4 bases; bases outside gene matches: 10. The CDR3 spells CASSPTRDRLYNEQFF. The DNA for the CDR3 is TGTGCCAGCAGCCCCACCCGGGACAGGTTATACAATGAGCAGTTCTTC.

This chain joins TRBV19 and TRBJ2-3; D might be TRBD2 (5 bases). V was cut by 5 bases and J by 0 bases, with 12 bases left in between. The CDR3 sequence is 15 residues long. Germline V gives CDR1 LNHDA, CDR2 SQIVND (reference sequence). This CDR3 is CASSFSWESTDTQYF. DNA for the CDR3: TGTGCCAGTAGTTTCTCATGGGAGAGCACAGATACGCAGTATTTT. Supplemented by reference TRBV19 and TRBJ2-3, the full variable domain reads DGGITQSPKYLFRKEGQNVTLSCEQNLNHDAMYWYRQDPGQGLRLIYYSQIVNDFQKGDIAEGYSVSREKKESFPLTVTSAQKNPTAFYLCASSFSWESTDTQYFGPGTRLTVL.

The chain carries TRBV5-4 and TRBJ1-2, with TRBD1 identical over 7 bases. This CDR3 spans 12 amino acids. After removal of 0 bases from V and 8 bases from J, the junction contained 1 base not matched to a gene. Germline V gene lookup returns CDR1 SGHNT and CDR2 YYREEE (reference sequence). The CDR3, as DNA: TGTGCCAGCAGCTTGGACAGGGGCGGCTACACCTTC. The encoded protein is CASSLDRGGYTF.

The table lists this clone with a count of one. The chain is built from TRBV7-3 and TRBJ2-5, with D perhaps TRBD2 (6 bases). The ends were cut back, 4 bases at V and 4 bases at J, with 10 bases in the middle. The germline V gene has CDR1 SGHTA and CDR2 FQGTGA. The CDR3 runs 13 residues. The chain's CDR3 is CASSSGGGETQYF. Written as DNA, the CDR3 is TGTGCCAGCAGCTCCGGGGGTGGAGAGACCCAGTACTTC.

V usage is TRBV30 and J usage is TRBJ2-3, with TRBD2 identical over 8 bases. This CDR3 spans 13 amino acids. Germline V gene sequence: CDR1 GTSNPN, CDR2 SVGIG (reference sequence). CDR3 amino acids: CALGLAGADTQYF. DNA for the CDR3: TGTGCTCTAGGACTAGCTGGCGCAGATACGCAGTATTTT.

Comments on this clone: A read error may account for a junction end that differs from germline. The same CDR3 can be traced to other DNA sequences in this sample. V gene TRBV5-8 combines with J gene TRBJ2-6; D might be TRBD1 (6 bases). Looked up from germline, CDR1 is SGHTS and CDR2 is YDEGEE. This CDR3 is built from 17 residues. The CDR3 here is CASNPGTSPSAVNVLTF. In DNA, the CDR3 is TGCGCCAGCAACCCCGGGACATCCCCTTCTGCGGTCAACGTCCTGACTTTC. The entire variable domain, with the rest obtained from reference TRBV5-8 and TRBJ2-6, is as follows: EAGVTQSPTHLIKTRGQQATLRCSPISGHTSVYWYQQALGLGLQFLLWYDEGEERNRGNFPPRFSGRQFPNYSSELNVNALELEDSALYLCASNPGTSPSAVNVLTFGAGSRLTVL.

The DNA for the CDR3 is TGTGCCAGCAGTGAAGTGGGGTCTTTCCTGAGGGGCTACACCTTC. Its protein product is CASSEVGSFLRGYTF. The J gene is TRBJ1-2, the V gene TRBV6-1; D gene uncertain. This CDR3 contains 15 residues. With 1 base removed from V and 8 bases from J, the gap between germline ends came to 17 bases. Germline-derived CDR1 and CDR2 are MNHNS and SASEGT.